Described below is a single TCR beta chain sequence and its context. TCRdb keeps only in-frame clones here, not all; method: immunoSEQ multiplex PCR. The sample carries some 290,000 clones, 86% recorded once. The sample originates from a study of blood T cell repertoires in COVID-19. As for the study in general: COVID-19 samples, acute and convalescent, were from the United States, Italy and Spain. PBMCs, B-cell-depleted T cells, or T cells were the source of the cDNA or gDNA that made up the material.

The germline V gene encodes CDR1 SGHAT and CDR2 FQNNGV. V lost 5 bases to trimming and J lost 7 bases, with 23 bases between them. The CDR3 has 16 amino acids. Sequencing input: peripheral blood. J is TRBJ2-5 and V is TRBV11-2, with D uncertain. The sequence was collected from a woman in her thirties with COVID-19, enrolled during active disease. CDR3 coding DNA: TGTGCCAGCAGCACCGCCCCCGGCGGCCTCCCGGGGACCCAGTACTTC. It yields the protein CASSTAPGGLPGTQYF.